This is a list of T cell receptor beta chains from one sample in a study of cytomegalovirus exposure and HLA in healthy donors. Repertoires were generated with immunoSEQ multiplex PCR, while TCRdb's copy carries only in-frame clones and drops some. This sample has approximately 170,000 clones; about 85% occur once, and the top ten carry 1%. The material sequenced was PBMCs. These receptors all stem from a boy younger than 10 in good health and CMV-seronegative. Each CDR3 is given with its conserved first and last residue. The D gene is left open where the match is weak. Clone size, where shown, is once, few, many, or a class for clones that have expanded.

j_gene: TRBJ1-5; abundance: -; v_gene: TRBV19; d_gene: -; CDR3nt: TGTGCCAGTAGTATTCCCGGGGAAGGGCAGCCCCAGCATTTT; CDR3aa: CASSIPGEGQPQHF
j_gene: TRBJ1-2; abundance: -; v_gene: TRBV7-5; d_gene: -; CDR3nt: TGTGTCAGAAGCTTAACATCGGGACAGGGTAACTATGGCTACACCTTC; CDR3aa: CVRSLTSGQGNYGYTF
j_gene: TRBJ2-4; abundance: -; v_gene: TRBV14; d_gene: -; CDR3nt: TGTGCCAGCAGCCAAGCAGGCCCAAACATTCAGTACTTC; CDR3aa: CASSQAGPNIQYF
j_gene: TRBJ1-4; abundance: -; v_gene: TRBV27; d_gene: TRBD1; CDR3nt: TGTGCCAGCTCCCAAGGCTCCGGGACAGAAAATGAAAAACTGTTTTTT; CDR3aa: CASSQGSGTENEKLFF
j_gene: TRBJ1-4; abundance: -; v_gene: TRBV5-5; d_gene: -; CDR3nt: TGTGCCAGCAGCACCTGGGAGGGGCCGGGTGAAAAACTGTTTTTT; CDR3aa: CASSTWEGPGEKLFF
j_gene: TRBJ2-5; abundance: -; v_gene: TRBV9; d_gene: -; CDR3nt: TGTGCCAGCAGCGTAGGTCCATTCGGGGAGACCCAGTACTTC; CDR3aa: CASSVGPFGETQYF
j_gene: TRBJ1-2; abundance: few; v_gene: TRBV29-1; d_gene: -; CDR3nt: TGCAGCGTCACCGCGGGGGGCGGCTATGGCTACACCTTC; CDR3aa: CSVTAGGGYGYTF
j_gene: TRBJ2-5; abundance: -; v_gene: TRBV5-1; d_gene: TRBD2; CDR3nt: TGCGCCAGCAGCCCGGGGGGGCCCCGAGAGACCCAGTACTTC; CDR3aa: CASSPGGPRETQYF
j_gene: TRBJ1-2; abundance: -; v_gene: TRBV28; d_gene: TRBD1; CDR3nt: TGTGCCAGCAGTTCGTGGAAGACGGACAGGGGTCGAGGCTACACCTTC; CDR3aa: CASSSWKTDRGRGYTF
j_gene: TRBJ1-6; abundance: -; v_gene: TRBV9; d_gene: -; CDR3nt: TGTGCCAGCAGCGTAGGAAGAGTACCCTCCTATAATTCACCCCTCCACTTT; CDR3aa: CASSVGRVPSYNSPLHF
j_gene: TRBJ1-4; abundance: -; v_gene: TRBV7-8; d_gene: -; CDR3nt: TGTGCCAGCAGCTTAGGAAGCAATCCGGAAAAACTGTTTTTT; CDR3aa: CASSLGSNPEKLFF
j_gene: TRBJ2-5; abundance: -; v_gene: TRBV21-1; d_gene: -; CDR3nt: TGTGCCAGCAGCAGTCGGGGGGAGACCCAGTACTTC; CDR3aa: CASSSRGETQYF
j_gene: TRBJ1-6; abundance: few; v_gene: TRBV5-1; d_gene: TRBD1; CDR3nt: TGCGCCAGCAGTTCCGGGACAGGGTGGTATAATTCACCCCTCCACTTT; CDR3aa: CASSSGTGWYNSPLHF
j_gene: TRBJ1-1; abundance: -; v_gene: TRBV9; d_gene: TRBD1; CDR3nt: TGTGCCAGCAGCGTAGGGGACAGACCGAACACTGAAGCTTTCTTT; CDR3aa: CASSVGDRPNTEAFF
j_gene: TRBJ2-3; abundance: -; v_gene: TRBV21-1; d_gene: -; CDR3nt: TGTGCCAGCGGGGGGCAAAAGGGCCCCCATCTAGCGGGAGAGGATACGCAGTATTTT; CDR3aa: CASGGQKGPHLAGEDTQYF
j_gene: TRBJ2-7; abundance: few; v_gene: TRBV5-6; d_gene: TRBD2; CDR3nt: TGTGCCAGCAGCTTGAGAAGTAGCGGGAGAAGGAACGAGCAGTACTTC; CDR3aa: CASSLRSSGRRNEQYF
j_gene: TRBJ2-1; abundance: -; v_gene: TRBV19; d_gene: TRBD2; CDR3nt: TGTGCCAGTAGTTGGGACAGAGAAACCGGGACTAGCGATGAGCAGTTCTTC; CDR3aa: CASSWDRETGTSDEQFF
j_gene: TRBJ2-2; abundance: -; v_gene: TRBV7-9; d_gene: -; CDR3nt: TGTGCCAGCAGCTTAGGACAGACCGGGGAGCTGTTTTTT; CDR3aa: CASSLGQTGELFF
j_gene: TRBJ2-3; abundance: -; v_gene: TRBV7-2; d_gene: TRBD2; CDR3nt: TGTGCCAGCAGCTTGAAACGGGGGGGGCCCTTCACAGATACGCAGTATTTT; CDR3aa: CASSLKRGGPFTDTQYF
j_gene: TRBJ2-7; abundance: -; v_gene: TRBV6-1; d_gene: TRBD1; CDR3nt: TGTGCCAGCAGTGAAGTTCTTGGGGACAGGGTTTCCTACGAGCAGTACTTC; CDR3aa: CASSEVLGDRVSYEQYF
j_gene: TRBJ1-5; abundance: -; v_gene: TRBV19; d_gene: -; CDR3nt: TGTGCCAGTAGCCACCCCCCGGGCAATCAGCCCCAGCATTTT; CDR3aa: CASSHPPGNQPQHF
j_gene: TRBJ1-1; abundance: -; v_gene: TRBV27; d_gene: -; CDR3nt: TGTGCCAGCAGTCCCACAGGTTCCACTGAAGCTTTCTTT; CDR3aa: CASSPTGSTEAFF
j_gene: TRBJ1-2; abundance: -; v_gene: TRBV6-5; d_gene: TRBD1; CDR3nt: TGTGCCAGCAGTTACGACAGGGGACGTGGCTACACCTTC; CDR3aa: CASSYDRGRGYTF
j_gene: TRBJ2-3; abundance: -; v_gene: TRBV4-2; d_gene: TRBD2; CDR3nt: TGTGCCAGCAGCCAAGATCGTAGCGGGGGGGGAGATACGCAGTATTTT; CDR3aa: CASSQDRSGGGDTQYF
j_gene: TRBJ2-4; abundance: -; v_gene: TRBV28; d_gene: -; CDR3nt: TGTGCCAGCAGTTTATGGACGGGGTATTACTCAAACATTCAGTACTTC; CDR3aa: CASSLWTGYYSNIQYF
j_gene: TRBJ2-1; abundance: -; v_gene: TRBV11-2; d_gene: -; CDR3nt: TGTGCCAGCAGCCCTCTTCGACGGACAGACAATGAGCAGTTCTTC; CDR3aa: CASSPLRRTDNEQFF
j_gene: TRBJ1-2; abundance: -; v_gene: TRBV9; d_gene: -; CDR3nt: TGTGCCAGCAGCGTAGAGCCCCCTCCTGACGGCGGGGGAAGCTACACCTTC; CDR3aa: CASSVEPPPDGGGSYTF
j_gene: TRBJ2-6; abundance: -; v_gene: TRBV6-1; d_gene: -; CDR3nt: TGTGCCACCACTCTTGGGCCGTCTGGGGCCAACGTCCTGACTTTC; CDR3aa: CATTLGPSGANVLTF
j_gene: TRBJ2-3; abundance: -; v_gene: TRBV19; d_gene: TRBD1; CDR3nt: TGTGCCAGCCTAACTTCGGGACAGATTTTTTCCACAGATACGCAGTATTTT; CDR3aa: CASLTSGQIFSTDTQYF
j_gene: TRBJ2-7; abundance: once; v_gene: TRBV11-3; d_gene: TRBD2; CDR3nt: TGTGCCAGCAGCCCCGGGGGGGGCGAGCAGTACTTC; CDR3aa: CASSPGGGEQYF
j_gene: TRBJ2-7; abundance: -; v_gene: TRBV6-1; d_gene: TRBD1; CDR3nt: TGTGCCAGCAGTGTGTACCGAGTGGATAGGGGGCTCTTTTACGAGCAGTACTTC; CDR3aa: CASSVYRVDRGLFYEQYF